The rows below give T cell receptor beta chains drawn from one sample of a study of blood T cell repertoires in COVID-19. Only in-frame clones appear in the TCRdb table, and some are missing; sequencing was by immunoSEQ multiplex PCR. This table has about 280,000 clones, around 85% appearing once. The sequenced material came from PBMCs or T cells enriched from blood (not recorded which). The receptors were sampled from a woman between 50 and 59 years old who had recovered from COVID-19. The CDR3 runs from the conserved cysteine through the conserved F or W. D genes are given only for firm matches. Size is stated for part of the rows, as once, few or many counts, or as a class when the clone is expanded.

v_call	cdr3_length	j_call	d_call	clone_size	cdr3_aa	cdr3_nt
TRBV19	13	TRBJ1-1	.	.	CASSAGQYTEAFF	TGTGCCAGTAGTGCAGGACAGTACACTGAAGCTTTCTTT
TRBV5-4	12	TRBJ2-3	.	.	CASSLWRNTQYF	TGTGCCAGCAGCTTGTGGCGGAATACGCAGTATTTT
TRBV7-6	19	TRBJ2-1	TRBD2	.	CASSSPTERGGPSYNEQFF	TGTGCCAGCAGCTCCCCGACTGAGCGGGGGGGCCCCTCCTACAATGAGCAGTTCTTC
TRBV2	14	TRBJ1-6	TRBD1	.	CASSTQGAGSPLHF	TGTGCCAGCAGTACCCAGGGGGCAGGGTCACCCCTCCACTTT
TRBV2	14	TRBJ1-2	TRBD1	.	CAHRDSRGLYGYTF	TGTGCTCACCGGGACAGTCGGGGGTTATATGGCTACACCTTC
TRBV7-9	13	TRBJ1-1	.	.	CASTTVTGTEAFF	TGTGCCAGCACGACGGTTACGGGCACTGAAGCTTTCTTT
TRBV11-3	14	TRBJ2-4	TRBD1	once	CASSPGQGWNIQYF	TGTGCCAGCAGCCCGGGACAGGGATGGAACATTCAGTACTTC
TRBV27	16	TRBJ1-3	.	.	CASRQRGGGSGNTIYF	TGTGCCAGCAGACAAAGAGGGGGGGGCTCTGGAAACACCATATATTTT
TRBV5-1	13	TRBJ1-4	.	few	CASSLDLYEKLFF	TGCGCCAGCAGCTTGGATCTATATGAAAAACTGTTTTTT
TRBV19	17	TRBJ2-5	TRBD1	once	CASSISSVGQGARVQYF	TGTGCCAGTAGTATAAGTTCTGTGGGACAGGGGGCGAGGGTCCAGTACTTC
TRBV6-6	15	TRBJ1-2	.	.	CASTLGGAANYGYTF	TGTGCCAGCACCCTGGGGGGGGCTGCTAACTATGGCTACACCTTC
TRBV25-1	14	TRBJ2-6	.	.	CASSLRSGANVLTF	TGTGCCAGCAGTTTGCGATCAGGGGCCAACGTCCTGACTTTC
TRBV5-4	14	TRBJ1-4	.	.	CASSPLGGGEKLFF	TGTGCCAGCAGCCCGTTGGGTGGGGGCGAAAAACTGTTTTTT
TRBV5-1	13	TRBJ2-7	TRBD1	.	CASSLGQGNEQYF	TGCGCCAGCAGCTTGGGACAGGGGAACGAGCAGTACTTC
TRBV28	15	TRBJ1-2	TRBD1	.	CASTHGTGGSGGYTF	TGTGCCAGCACCCACGGGACAGGGGGATCAGGGGGCTACACCTTC
TRBV7-2	14	TRBJ2-7	TRBD2	.	CASSATSGPYEQYF	TGTGCCAGCAGCGCGACTAGCGGGCCCTACGAGCAGTACTTC
TRBV30	13	TRBJ1-5	.	.	CAWAREDDQPQHF	TGTGCCTGGGCGAGGGAGGATGATCAGCCCCAGCATTTT
TRBV30	11	TRBJ2-5	.	.	CAWSGEETQYF	TGTGCCTGGAGTGGAGAAGAGACCCAGTACTTC
TRBV3-1/TRBV3-2	17	TRBJ2-1	TRBD2	.	CASSPMTSGGPLNEQFF	TGTGCCAGCAGCCCGATGACTAGCGGGGGGCCTTTAAATGAGCAGTTCTTC
TRBV9	18	TRBJ2-3	TRBD2	.	CASSVDWASGAATDTQYF	TGTGCCAGCAGCGTAGATTGGGCTAGCGGGGCAGCAACAGATACGCAGTATTTT
TRBV30	12	TRBJ1-2	.	.	CAWRILIYGYTF	TGTGCCTGGAGGATACTCATCTATGGCTACACCTTC
TRBV28	16	TRBJ1-5	.	.	CASSPQGGLGNQPQHF	TGTGCCAGCAGTCCACAAGGGGGTCTGGGCAATCAGCCCCAGCATTTT
TRBV4-2	13	TRBJ2-2	TRBD2	.	CASSQEGGRELFF	TGTGCCAGCAGCCAAGAGGGAGGGCGGGAGCTGTTTTTT
TRBV2	13	TRBJ2-3	.	once	CASSETITDTQYF	TGTGCCAGCAGTGAAACTATAACAGATACGCAGTATTTT
TRBV9	14	TRBJ1-4	.	.	CASSIQPRGEKLFF	TGTGCCAGCAGCATCCAGCCCCGAGGTGAAAAACTGTTTTTT
TRBV4-2	19	TRBJ1-4	.	.	CASSHPLLNADTNNEKLFF	TGTGCCAGCAGCCATCCCCTATTAAACGCGGACACTAATAATGAAAAACTGTTTTTT
TRBV9	15	TRBJ1-3	.	.	CASSAQGNSGNTIYF	TGTGCCAGCAGCGCGCAGGGGAACTCTGGAAACACCATATATTTT
TRBV11-2	15	TRBJ2-3	.	.	CASSPRAGGTDTQYF	TGTGCCAGCAGCCCAAGGGCAGGGGGCACAGATACGCAGTATTTT
TRBV27	19	TRBJ2-2	TRBD2	.	CASSRPGLAGGVNTGELFF	TGTGCCAGCAGCCGTCCGGGACTAGCGGGTGGGGTCAACACCGGGGAGCTGTTTTTT
TRBV10-3	15	TRBJ1-1	.	.	CAISESGRENTEAFF	TGTGCCATCAGTGAGTCTGGGAGAGAGAACACTGAAGCTTTCTTT
TRBV7-9	14	TRBJ2-7	.	.	CASSSTDRTYEQYF	TGTGCCAGCAGCTCCACGGACAGAACCTACGAGCAGTACTTC
TRBV11-3	13	TRBJ2-2	TRBD1	.	CASTWTGAGELFF	TGTGCCAGCACGTGGACAGGGGCCGGGGAGCTGTTTTTT
TRBV10-2	12	TRBJ2-3	.	.	CASSESTVTQYF	TGCGCCAGCAGTGAGTCAACAGTTACGCAGTATTTT
TRBV28	11	TRBJ1-6	.	.	CASRGDSPLHF	TGTGCCAGCCGGGGGGATTCACCCCTCCACTTT
TRBV19	14	TRBJ2-5	TRBD1	.	CASSTGQVWETQYF	TGTGCCAGTAGTACCGGACAGGTGTGGGAGACCCAGTACTTC
TRBV29-1	14	TRBJ2-2	.	.	CSVYTPLAGGELFF	TGCAGCGTGTATACACCCCTGGCAGGCGGGGAGCTGTTTTTT
TRBV2	15	TRBJ1-6	.	.	CASDIGGPPLSPLHF	TGTGCCAGCGATATTGGGGGCCCTCCACTTTCACCCCTCCACTTT
TRBV7-6	15	TRBJ1-5	.	.	CASSLELGPVQPQHF	TGTGCCAGCAGCTTAGAATTGGGGCCGGTTCAGCCCCAGCATTTT
TRBV4-3	17	TRBJ2-5	TRBD2	.	CASSRGPTSGPQETQYF	TGCGCCAGCAGCCGAGGCCCGACTAGCGGACCACAAGAGACCCAGTACTTC
TRBV10-3	14	TRBJ1-1	.	.	CAISVWGGGTEAFF	TGTGCCATCAGTGTGTGGGGGGGAGGCACTGAAGCTTTCTTT
TRBV12-3/TRBV12-4	13	TRBJ2-2	.	.	CASSEDRSGELFF	TGTGCCAGCAGTGAGGACAGATCCGGGGAGCTGTTTTTT
TRBV4-1	14	TRBJ1-1	.	few	CASSQGRVNTEAFF	TGCGCCAGCAGCCAAGGGCGGGTGAACACTGAAGCTTTCTTT
TRBV7-9	16	TRBJ1-5	.	once	CASSSEELARNQPQHF	TGTGCCAGCAGCTCCGAAGAGTTAGCGCGCAATCAGCCCCAGCATTTT
TRBV27	16	TRBJ2-1	.	.	CASRDRLNPPLNEQFF	TGTGCCAGCAGGGACAGACTAAACCCCCCCTTGAATGAGCAGTTCTTC
TRBV3-1/TRBV3-2	16	TRBJ2-1	TRBD1	.	CASSQADRGNYNEQFF	TGTGCCAGCAGCCAAGCGGACAGGGGGAACTACAATGAGCAGTTCTTC
TRBV3-1/TRBV3-2	16	TRBJ2-7	.	.	CASSQADRGASYEQYF	TGTGCCAGCAGCCAAGCGGACCGGGGGGCCTCCTACGAGCAGTACTTC
TRBV2	18	TRBJ2-1	TRBD2	few	CASKGTSGRASSYNEQFF	TGTGCCAGCAAAGGGACTAGCGGGAGGGCGAGCTCCTACAATGAGCAGTTCTTC
TRBV5-6	13	TRBJ1-4	.	once	CASSLGAWEKLFF	TGTGCCAGCAGCTTGGGGGCTTGGGAAAAACTGTTTTTT
TRBV28	14	TRBJ2-6	.	.	CASRRGSGANVLTF	TGTGCCAGCAGAAGGGGCTCTGGGGCCAACGTCCTGACTTTC
TRBV9	13	TRBJ1-1	.	.	CASARGGNTEAFF	TGTGCCAGCGCCCGAGGGGGGAACACTGAAGCTTTCTTT
TRBV19	17	TRBJ1-1	.	.	CASSMEAGSVSDTEAFF	TGTGCCAGTAGTATGGAAGCAGGTTCGGTTTCGGACACTGAAGCTTTCTTT
TRBV6-2/TRBV6-3	15	TRBJ1-5	TRBD1	.	CASSSSGQGNQPQHF	TGTGCCAGCAGCTCTTCCGGACAGGGCAATCAGCCCCAGCATTTT
TRBV10-3	13	TRBJ2-5	.	.	CAISEGQQETQYF	TGTGCCATCAGTGAGGGACAGCAAGAGACCCAGTACTTC
TRBV5-1	14	TRBJ1-2	.	few	CASSLRLGGDGYTF	TGCGCCAGCAGCTTACGACTTGGAGGGGACGGCTACACCTTC
TRBV20-1	11	TRBJ1-1	.	.	CSATRYTEAFF	TGCAGTGCTACCCGGTACACTGAAGCTTTCTTT